This T cell receptor (beta chain) was recorded in a study of T cell responses to AZD1222 COVID-19 vaccine. Study conclusions and caveats: Only six individuals given AZD1222 were seropositive at baseline. Most donors were white British, females outnumbered males, and clonal diversity was possibly underestimated. Repertoires were collected only later (after the peak T cell response had occurred). Nearly half of unique spike-specific TCRs reportedly avoided B.1.351 and B.1.1.7 mutated regions.

The CDR3 has 15 amino acids. Trimming stripped 5 bases from V and 0 bases from J, with 11 bases between. Germline loops: CDR1 MNHEY, CDR2 SVGEGT. Sequencing was performed with immunoSEQ multiplex PCR; in TCRdb, only in-frame clones are kept and a portion is missing. The sample records 95,000 to 150,000 clones, around 86% being singletons. In regard to this clone: Its antigen remains unknown.

The source was peripheral blood, collected on day 0 of AZD1222 vaccination. This sequence was found in an adult in good health. The rearrangement links TRBV6-2 or TRBV6-3 to TRBJ1-3, with D uncertain. In nucleotides, the CDR3 is TGTGCCAGCAGTCAGGATCCTTTCTCTGGAAACACCATATATTTT. Protein: CASSQDPFSGNTIYF.